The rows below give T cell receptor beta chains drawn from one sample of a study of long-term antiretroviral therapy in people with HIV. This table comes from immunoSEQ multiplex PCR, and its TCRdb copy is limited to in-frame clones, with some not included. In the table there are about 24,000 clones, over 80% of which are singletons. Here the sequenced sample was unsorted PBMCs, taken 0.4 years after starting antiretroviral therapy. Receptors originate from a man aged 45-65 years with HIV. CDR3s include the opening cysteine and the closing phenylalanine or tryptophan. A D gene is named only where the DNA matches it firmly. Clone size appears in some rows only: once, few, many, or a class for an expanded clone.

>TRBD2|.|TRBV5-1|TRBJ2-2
CASLAGPSGELFF
TGCGCCAGCTTAGCGGGGCCTTCTGGGGAGCTGTTTTTT
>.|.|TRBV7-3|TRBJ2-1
CASSPGRFQSHNEQFF
TGTGCCAGCAGCCCAGGGAGGTTTCAGTCACACAATGAGCAGTTCTTC
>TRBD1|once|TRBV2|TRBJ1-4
CASTYGTGNEKLFF
TGTGCCAGCACTTATGGGACAGGGAATGAAAAACTGTTTTTT
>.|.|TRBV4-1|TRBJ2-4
CASSQGGGRGNIQYF
TGCGCCAGCAGCCAAGGGGGGGGCAGGGGAAACATTCAGTACTTC
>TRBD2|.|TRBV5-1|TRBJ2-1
CASSLALAGGLYNEQFF
TGCGCCAGCAGCTTGGCCCTAGCGGGGGGACTCTACAATGAGCAGTTCTTC
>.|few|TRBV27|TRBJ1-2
CASSLGALYGYTF
TGTGCCAGCAGTTTGGGGGCGCTATATGGCTACACCTTC
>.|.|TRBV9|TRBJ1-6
CASSEEVSNSPLHF
TGTGCCAGCAGCGAAGAAGTGTCCAATTCACCCCTCCACTTT
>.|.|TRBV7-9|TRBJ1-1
CASSTPSAGRGRTEAFF
TGTGCCAGCAGCACCCCCTCGGCCGGGAGGGGAAGGACTGAAGCTTTCTTT
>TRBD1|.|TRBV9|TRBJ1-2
CASSLRTGFDGYTF
TGTGCCAGCAGCCTCCGGACAGGTTTTGATGGCTACACCTTC
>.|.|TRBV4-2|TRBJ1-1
CASSPLGTEAFF
TGTGCCAGCAGCCCCCTAGGGACTGAAGCTTTCTTT
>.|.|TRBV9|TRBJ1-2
CASSVDTAVRGGYTF
TGTGCCAGCAGCGTAGATACAGCCGTAAGGGGTGGCTACACCTTC
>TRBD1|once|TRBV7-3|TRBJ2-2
CASSPGGAQGGELFF
TGTGCCAGCAGCCCAGGGGGCGCGCAGGGCGGGGAGCTGTTTTTT
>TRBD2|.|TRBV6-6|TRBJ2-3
CASSYAGVRGDTQYF
TGTGCCAGCAGTTACGCGGGGGTCCGAGGGGATACGCAGTATTTT
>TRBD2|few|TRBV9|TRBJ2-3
CASSPVGSGGSPEEDTQYF
TGTGCCAGCAGCCCGGTCGGTAGCGGGGGTTCCCCTGAGGAAGATACGCAGTATTTT
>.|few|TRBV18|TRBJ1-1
CASSPSIGANTEAFF
TGTGCCAGCTCACCTTCTATTGGGGCGAACACTGAAGCTTTCTTT
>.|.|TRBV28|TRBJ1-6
CASSFYSDNSPLHF
TGTGCCAGCAGTTTTTACAGTGATAATTCACCCCTCCACTTT
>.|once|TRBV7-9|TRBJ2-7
CASSLSAVSAHEQYF
TGTGCCAGCAGCTTATCTGCGGTCTCAGCTCACGAGCAGTACTTC
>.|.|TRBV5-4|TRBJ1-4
CASSRQGIDANEKLFF
TGTGCCAGCAGCCGGCAGGGGATAGATGCTAATGAAAAACTGTTTTTT
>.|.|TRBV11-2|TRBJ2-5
CASSPGGQAGGRGETQYF
TGTGCCAGCAGCCCCGGGGGACAGGCGGGGGGTCGAGGAGAGACCCAGTACTTC
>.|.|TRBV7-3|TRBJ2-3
CASSPETGTFTDTQYF
TGTGCCAGCAGCCCAGAGACCGGGACTTTCACAGATACGCAGTATTTT
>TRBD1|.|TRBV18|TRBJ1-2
CASSPLGTGDGYTF
TGTGCCAGCTCACCACTGGGGACAGGGGATGGCTACACCTTC
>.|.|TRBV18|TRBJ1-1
CASYITLDTEAFF
TGTGCCAGCTATATTACCCTTGACACTGAAGCTTTCTTT
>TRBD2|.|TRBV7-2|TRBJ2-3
CASSYSGISTDTQYF
TGTGCCAGCAGCTATAGCGGGATCAGCACAGATACGCAGTATTTT
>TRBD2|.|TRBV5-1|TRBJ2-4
CASSLAGEGVGIQYF
TGCGCCAGCAGCTTGGCCGGGGAGGGTGTGGGCATTCAGTACTTC
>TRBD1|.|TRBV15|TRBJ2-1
CATSSQSRDRPNEQFF
TGTGCCACCAGCTCTCAATCGCGGGACAGGCCTAATGAGCAGTTCTTC
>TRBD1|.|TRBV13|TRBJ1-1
CASSSHQGARTEAFF
TGTGCCAGCAGCTCCCATCAGGGGGCGCGGACTGAAGCTTTCTTT
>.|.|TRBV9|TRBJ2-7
CASSAAGSLSYEQYF
TGTGCCAGCAGCGCAGCAGGGTCCCTCTCCTACGAGCAGTACTTC
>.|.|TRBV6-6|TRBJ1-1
CASSYSRVVEAFF
TGTGCCAGCAGTTACTCCAGGGTGGTTGAAGCTTTCTTT
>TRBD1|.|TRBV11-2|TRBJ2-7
CASSRGQIESYEQYF
TGTGCCAGCAGCCGGGGACAGATCGAGTCCTACGAGCAGTACTTC
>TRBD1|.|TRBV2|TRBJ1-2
CATTGTDYGYTF
TGTGCCACCACCGGGACAGACTATGGCTACACCTTC
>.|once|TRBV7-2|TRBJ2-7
CASSLGLDEQYF
TGTGCCAGCAGCTTAGGACTAGACGAGCAGTACTTC
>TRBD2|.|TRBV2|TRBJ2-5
CASSESSGQETQYF
TGTGCCAGCAGTGAGTCTAGCGGCCAAGAGACCCAGTACTTC
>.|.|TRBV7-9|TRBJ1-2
CASSPFYGGGDGYTF
TGTGCCAGCAGCCCCTTTTACGGGGGGGGAGATGGCTACACCTTC
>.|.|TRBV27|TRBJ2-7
CASSLLRAYEQYF
TGTGCCAGCAGTTTGCTCCGGGCCTACGAGCAGTACTTC
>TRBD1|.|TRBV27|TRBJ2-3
CASSSRTGLTDTQYF
TGTGCCAGCAGTTCTCGGACAGGGCTCACAGATACGCAGTATTTT
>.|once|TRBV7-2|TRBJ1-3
CASSLGASGWRNTIYF
TGTGCCAGCAGCTTAGGAGCGTCGGGTTGGAGAAACACCATATATTTT
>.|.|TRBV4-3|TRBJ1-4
CASSRDRLNEKLFF
TGCGCCAGCAGCCGCGACAGGTTAAATGAAAAACTGTTTTTT
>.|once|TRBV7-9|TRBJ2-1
CASSFSLEGAGEQFF
TGTGCCAGCAGCTTCTCCTTGGAAGGGGCCGGTGAGCAGTTCTTC
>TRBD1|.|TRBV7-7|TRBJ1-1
CASSLDRDTEAFF
TGTGCTAGCAGCTTGGACAGGGACACTGAAGCTTTCTTT
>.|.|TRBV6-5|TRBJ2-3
CASSYRRLGTDTQYF
TGTGCCAGCAGTTACCGGAGGCTGGGAACAGATACGCAGTATTTT
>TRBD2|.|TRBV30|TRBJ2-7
CAWSSGLAGVVYEQYF
TGTGCCTGGAGTTCCGGACTAGCGGGGGTCGTTTACGAGCAGTACTTC
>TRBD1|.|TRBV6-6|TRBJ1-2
CASSPTGTVNYGYTF
TGTGCCAGCAGTCCGACAGGGACGGTGAACTATGGCTACACCTTC